This T cell receptor (beta chain) was observed in a study of T cell repertoires in cytomegalovirus infection. On the study more broadly: Public TCR beta signatures indicated both CMV infection and matching HLA type. General study results and limits: People with CMV and the relevant HLA were identified by cumulative public TCR beta family frequency. HLA-C-restricted TCR beta clonotypes specific for CMV led the ex vivo response.

Trimming shortened V by 1 base and J by 7 bases, and 17 bases separated the two germline ends. The CDR3 spans 16 residues. Germline lookup yields CDR1 SGHTA and CDR2 FQGNSA. This clonotype showed up just a few times. Antigen specificity is unknown. MiXCR, run by TCRdb on the reads, gives a single entry per CDR3 protein. The sample has over 300,000 distinct CDR3 sequences, over 7.5% seen once. The chain joins TRBV7-2 to TRBJ2-1, with TRBD2 as a possible D gene (6 bases). The origin of this receptor is a human donor in good health (CMV status not recorded). Some clones in this sample may be carry-over from other donors' samples. The specimen was PBMCs. In DNA, the CDR3 is TGTGCCAGCAGCTTAGTAGGCGGGGATCCGAGGAATGAGCAGTTCTTC. Its translation: CASSLVGGDPRNEQFF.